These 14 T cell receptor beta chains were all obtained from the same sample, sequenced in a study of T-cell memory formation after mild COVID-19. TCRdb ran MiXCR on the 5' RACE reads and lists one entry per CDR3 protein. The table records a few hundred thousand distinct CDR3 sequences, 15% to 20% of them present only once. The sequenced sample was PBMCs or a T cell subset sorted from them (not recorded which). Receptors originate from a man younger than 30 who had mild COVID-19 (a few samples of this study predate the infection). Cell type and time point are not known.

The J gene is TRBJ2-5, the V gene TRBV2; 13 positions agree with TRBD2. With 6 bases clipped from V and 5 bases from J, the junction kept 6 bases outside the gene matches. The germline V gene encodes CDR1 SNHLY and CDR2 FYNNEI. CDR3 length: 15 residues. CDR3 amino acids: CASSEGLAGRETQYF. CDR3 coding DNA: TGTGCCAGCAGCGAGGGACTAGCGGGGCGTGAGACCCAGTACTTC.

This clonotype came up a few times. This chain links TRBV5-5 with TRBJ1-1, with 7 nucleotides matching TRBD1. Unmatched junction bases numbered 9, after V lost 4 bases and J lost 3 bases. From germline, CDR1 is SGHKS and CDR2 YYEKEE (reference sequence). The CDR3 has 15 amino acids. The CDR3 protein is CASSTHRGWDTEAFF. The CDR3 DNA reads TGTGCCAGCAGCACCCACAGGGGTTGGGACACTGAAGCTTTCTTT. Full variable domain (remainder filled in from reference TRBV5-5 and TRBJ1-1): DAGVTQSPTHLIKTRGQQVTLRCSPISGHKSVSWYQQVLGQGPQFIFQYYEKEERGRGNFPDRFSARQFPNYSSELNVNALLLGDSALYLCASSTHRGWDTEAFFGQGTRLTVV.

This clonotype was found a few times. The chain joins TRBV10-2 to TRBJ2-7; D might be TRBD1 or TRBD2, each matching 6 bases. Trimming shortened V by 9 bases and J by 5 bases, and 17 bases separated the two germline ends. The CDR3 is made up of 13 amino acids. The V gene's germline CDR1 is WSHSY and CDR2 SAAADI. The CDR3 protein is CASTGAAYDEQYF. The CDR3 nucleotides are TGCGCCAGTACGGGGGCCGCCTACGACGAGCAGTACTTC.

The CDR3 loop is CASSRAFPGAGGTDTQYF. CDR3 sequence (DNA): TGTGCCAGCAGCCGGGCCTTCCCCGGGGCGGGGGGCACAGATACGCAGTATTTT. V is TRBV7-2 and J is TRBJ2-3; 7 positions match TRBD2. Germline assignment: CDR1 SGHTA and CDR2 FQGNSA. The length of the CDR3 is 18 residues. Trimming took 5 bases from V and 1 from J; bases not matched to a gene: 15.

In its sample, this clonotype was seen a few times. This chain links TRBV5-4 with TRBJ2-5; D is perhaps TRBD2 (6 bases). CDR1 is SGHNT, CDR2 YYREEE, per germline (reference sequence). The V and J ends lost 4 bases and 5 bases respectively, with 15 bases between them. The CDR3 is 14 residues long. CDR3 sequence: CASSPMTSAETQYF. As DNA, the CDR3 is TGTGCCAGCAGCCCGATGACTAGTGCGGAGACCCAGTACTTC.

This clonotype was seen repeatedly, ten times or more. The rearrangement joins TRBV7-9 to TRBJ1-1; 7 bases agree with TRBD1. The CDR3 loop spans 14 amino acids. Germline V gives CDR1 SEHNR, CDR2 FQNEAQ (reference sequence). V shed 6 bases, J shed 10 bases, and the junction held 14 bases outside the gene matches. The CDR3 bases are TGTGCCAGCAGACTCAATCACGGGACAGAATTAGCTTTCTTT. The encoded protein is CASRLNHGTELAFF.

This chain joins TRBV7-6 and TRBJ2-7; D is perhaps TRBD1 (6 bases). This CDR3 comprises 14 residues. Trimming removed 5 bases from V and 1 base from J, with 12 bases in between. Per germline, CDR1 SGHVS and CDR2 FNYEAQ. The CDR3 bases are TGTGCCAGCAGCCCCCGCAGGGGATCCTACGAGCAGTACTTC. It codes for CASSPRRGSYEQYF.

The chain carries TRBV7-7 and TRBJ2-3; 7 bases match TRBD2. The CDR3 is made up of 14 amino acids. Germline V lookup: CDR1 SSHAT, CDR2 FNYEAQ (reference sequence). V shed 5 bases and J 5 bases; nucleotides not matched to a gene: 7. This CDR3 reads CASSIGLGVDTQYF. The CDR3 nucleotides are TGTGCCAGCAGCATCGGACTAGGGGTAGATACGCAGTATTTT.

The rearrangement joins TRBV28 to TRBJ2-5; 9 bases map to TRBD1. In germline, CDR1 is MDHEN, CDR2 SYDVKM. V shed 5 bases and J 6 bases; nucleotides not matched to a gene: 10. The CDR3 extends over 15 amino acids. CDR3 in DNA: TGTGCCAGCAGTGCAGTCCGGGACAGGGTGAAGACCCAGTACTTC. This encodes CASSAVRDRVKTQYF.

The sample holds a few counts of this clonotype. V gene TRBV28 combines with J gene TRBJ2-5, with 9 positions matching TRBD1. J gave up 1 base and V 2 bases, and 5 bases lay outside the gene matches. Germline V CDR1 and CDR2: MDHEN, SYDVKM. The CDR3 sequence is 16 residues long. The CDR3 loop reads CASSLGTGRSQETQYF. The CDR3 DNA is TGTGCCAGCAGTTTAGGGACAGGGAGAAGCCAAGAGACCCAGTACTTC. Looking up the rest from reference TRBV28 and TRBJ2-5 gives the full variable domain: DVKVTQSSRYLVKRTGEKVFLECVQDMDHENMFWYRQDPGLGLRLIYFSYDVKMKEKGDIPEGYSVSREKKERFSLILESASTNQTSMYLCASSLGTGRSQETQYFGPGTRLLVL.

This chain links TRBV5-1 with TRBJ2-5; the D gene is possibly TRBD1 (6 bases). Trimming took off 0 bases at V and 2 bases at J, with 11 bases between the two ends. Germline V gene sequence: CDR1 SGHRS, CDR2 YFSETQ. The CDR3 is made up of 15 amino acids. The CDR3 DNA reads TGCGCCAGCAGCTTGGTCCCTGGACAGCAAGAGACCCAGTACTTC. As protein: CASSLVPGQQETQYF.

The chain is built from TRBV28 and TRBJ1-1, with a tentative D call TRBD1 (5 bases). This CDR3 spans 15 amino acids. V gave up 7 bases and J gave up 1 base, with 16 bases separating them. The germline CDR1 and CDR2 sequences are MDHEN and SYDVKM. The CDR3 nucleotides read TGTGCCAGCATTGGAGCTCGGGGGGAGAACACTGAAGCTTTCTTT. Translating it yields CASIGARGENTEAFF.

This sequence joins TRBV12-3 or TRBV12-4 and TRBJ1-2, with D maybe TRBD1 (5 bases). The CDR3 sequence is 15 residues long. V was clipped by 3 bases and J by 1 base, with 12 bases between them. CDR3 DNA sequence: TGTGCCAGCAGTTTTAGGACATTGCATAACTATGGCTACACCTTC. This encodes CASSFRTLHNYGYTF.

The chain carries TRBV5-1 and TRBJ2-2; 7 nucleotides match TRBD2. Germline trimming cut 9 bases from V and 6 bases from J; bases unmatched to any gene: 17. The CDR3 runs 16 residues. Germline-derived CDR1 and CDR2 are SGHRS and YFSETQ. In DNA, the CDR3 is TGCGCCACTACGCCCGGGTTCGGGACTAATGCCGGGGAGCTGTTTTTT. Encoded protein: CATTPGFGTNAGELFF.